The present entry profiles one TCR beta chain with its context. The antigen is unknown. Trimming shortened V by 5 bases and J by 3 bases, and 14 bases separated the two germline ends. CDR1 and CDR2 from the germline V gene are SEHNR and FQNEAQ (reference sequence). CDR3 length equals 15 residues. This record belongs to a study of shared clonotypes between healthy human individuals. Study observations and caveats: Incompleteness in sorted-subset sequencing, despite large depth, was shown by rarefaction.

Deep was the level used in running the assay. The repertoire was sequenced with immunoSEQ multiplex PCR; TCRdb's copy has only in-frame clones and lacks some. The table lists approximately 2.4 million clones, approximately 96% of them singletons, with around 0.13% in the top ten. The rearrangement joins TRBV7-9 to TRBJ1-3; weak D call: TRBD1 (6 bases). The source is a young man in good health. The sample comprised naive CD4+ T cells sorted from blood. This sample's subset: CD45RA+ positively selected. CDR3 amino acids: CASSHRDVDGNTIYF. The CDR3 nucleotides are TGTGCCAGCAGCCACAGGGATGTGGATGGAAACACCATATATTTT.